Detailed here is one T cell receptor (beta chain). Its target is not known. This sample stems from a study of cytomegalovirus exposure and HLA in healthy donors. Across the study: Samples from HLA-typed donors yielded about 85 million unique TCRs in an early data release.

Whole-study results and caveats: Cytomegalovirus status was reportedly diagnosed by the classifier with high specificity and sensitivity.

Vbeta (60) and Jbeta (13) primers were used in the PCR. The method was immunoSEQ multiplex PCR; TCRdb's version includes in-frame clones alone and lacks a portion of them. In the table there are around 120,000 clones, about 80% of which are singletons. The CDR3 runs to 16 residues. Between the trimmed V and J ends, which lost 0 bases and 7 bases, there was a span of 15 bases. Germline loops: CDR1 SNHLY, CDR2 FYNNEI. V gene TRBV2 combines with J gene TRBJ2-2, with D uncertain. The sequenced sample consisted of PBMCs. The sequence derives from a female donor in good health and CMV-seropositive. CDR3 residues: CASSEATGQIRGELFF. CDR3 coding DNA: TGTGCCAGCAGTGAAGCGACGGGTCAGATCCGCGGGGAGCTGTTTTTT.